Listed below are T cell receptor beta chains from one sample, sequenced in a study of shared clonotypes between healthy human individuals. Measured with immunoSEQ multiplex PCR; TCRdb has only the in-frame clones, and not every one. Of 2 million to 2.5 million clones in the sample, approximately 94% were seen once. Source material: naive CD8+ T cells from PBMCs. Receptor source: a man between 18 and 35 years old in good health. Some clones in this sample may be carry-over from other donors' samples. CDR3s include the opening cysteine and the closing phenylalanine or tryptophan. Fields, in order: V gene, clone size, D gene, J gene, CDR3 DNA, CDR3 protein. D genes are given only for firm matches. Clone size, where shown, is once, few, many, or a class for clones that have expanded.

TRBV28	-	-	TRBJ2-2	TGTGCCAGCAGTTTAGACGGGCAGCCCTCCACCGGGGAGCTGTTTTTT	CASSLDGQPSTGELFF
TRBV7-9	-	-	TRBJ2-7	TGTGCCAGCAGCTTAGCTTCCCTCGAGCAGTACTTC	CASSLASLEQYF
TRBV14	-	TRBD2	TRBJ2-7	TGTGCCAGCAGCCAAAAGACTAGCGGGAAAATCTACGAGCAGTACTTC	CASSQKTSGKIYEQYF
TRBV6-1	-	TRBD1	TRBJ2-7	TGTGCCAGCACTGAGACTCGTGGACAGGGGGCCTACGAGCAGTACTTC	CASTETRGQGAYEQYF
TRBV14	-	-	TRBJ2-7	TGTGCCAGCAGCCAAGATCCCTACGAGCAGTACTTC	CASSQDPYEQYF
TRBV9	few	-	TRBJ2-3	TGTGCCAGCAGCCCCAACACAGATACGCAGTATTTT	CASSPNTDTQYF
TRBV7-8	-	-	TRBJ2-2	TGTGCCAGCAGCTCCCAGACAGTCCCCGCTCGGACCGGGGAGCTGTTTTTT	CASSSQTVPARTGELFF
TRBV9	-	-	TRBJ1-2	TGTGCCAGCAGCGATAGCCGAGCCCCGAGGGCGGATAACTATGGCTACACCTTC	CASSDSRAPRADNYGYTF
TRBV29-1	-	TRBD1	TRBJ2-7	TGCAGCGTTGAAGATGGGGGACAGGGTCCCGAGCAGTACTTC	CSVEDGGQGPEQYF
TRBV13	-	TRBD1	TRBJ2-3	TGTGCCAGCAGCAGGGGGCTTGTAGATACGCAGTATTTT	CASSRGLVDTQYF
TRBV19	-	TRBD2	TRBJ2-7	TGTGCCGGATACTCCGGGACTAGCGGGAGGCCCTCCTACGAGCAGTACTTC	CAGYSGTSGRPSYEQYF
TRBV6-5	-	-	TRBJ2-7	TGTGCCAGCAGTTACTCACCCAGCCAAGAGGAGGAGCAGTACTTC	CASSYSPSQEEEQYF
TRBV9	-	-	TRBJ2-5	TGTGCCAGCAGCGTAGAGGGGAGAGAGACCCAGTACTTC	CASSVEGRETQYF
TRBV27	-	TRBD1	TRBJ1-2	TGTGCCAGCAGTCTTGGGACAGGGAATAGCGGCTACACCTTC	CASSLGTGNSGYTF
TRBV5-6	-	-	TRBJ2-6	TGTGCCAGCAGCTTTGTGACCTCATACCTGGCCAACGTCCTGACTTTC	CASSFVTSYLANVLTF
TRBV7-6	-	TRBD2	TRBJ2-3	TGTGCCAGCAGCGCTTATAGCGGGACTGCAGATACGCAGTATTTT	CASSAYSGTADTQYF
TRBV7-8	-	TRBD1	TRBJ2-3	TGTGCCAGCAGCGAGATACAGGGGGTCACAGATACGCAGTATTTT	CASSEIQGVTDTQYF
TRBV28	-	-	TRBJ1-1	TGTGCCAGCAGTGAAGAGAACACTGAAGCTTTCTTT	CASSEENTEAFF
TRBV4-3	-	-	TRBJ2-7	TGCGCCAGCAGCCAAGTTTACGGTGACCCATACGAGCAGTACTTC	CASSQVYGDPYEQYF
TRBV27	-	-	TRBJ2-2	TGTGCCAGCAGTCCGCGTAAAGGGGGACCCACCGGGGAGCTGTTTTTT	CASSPRKGGPTGELFF
TRBV28	-	TRBD2	TRBJ2-1	TGTGCCAGCAGTTTTCCCGCCTCTAGCGGGAGTATGATGGGAAGCTCCTACAATGAGCAGTTCTTC	CASSFPASSGSMMGSSYNEQFF
TRBV19	once	-	TRBJ1-2	TGTGCCAGTAGTCACCGGACGCCGGCTAATGGCTACACCTTC	CASSHRTPANGYTF
TRBV11-2	-	-	TRBJ2-7	TGTGCCAGCAGCTTACTACAGGGTGGGTTCGAGCAGTACTTC	CASSLLQGGFEQYF
TRBV5-1	-	-	TRBJ2-7	TGCGCCAGCAGCTTTGTTACTACCAGTGGGGAGCAGTACTTC	CASSFVTTSGEQYF
TRBV7-6	-	-	TRBJ1-1	TGTGCCAGCAGCTTAGACGGACAGCAGAACACTGAAGCTTTCTTT	CASSLDGQQNTEAFF
TRBV4-2	-	-	TRBJ2-7	TGTGCCAGCAGCCAATGGGTGGGAGTCTACGAGCAGTACTTC	CASSQWVGVYEQYF
TRBV25-1	-	-	TRBJ1-1	TGTGCCAGCAGGGTCGGACAAGGCACTGAAGCTTTCTTT	CASRVGQGTEAFF
TRBV28	-	TRBD1	TRBJ1-3	TGTGCCAGCAGCCTGGACAGGGAGGCTGGAAACACCATATATTTT	CASSLDREAGNTIYF
TRBV28	-	-	TRBJ1-5	TGTGCCAGCACTCTAATGGTGCAAAATAGCAATCAGCCCCAGCATTTT	CASTLMVQNSNQPQHF
TRBV27	-	-	TRBJ1-1	TGTGCCAGCAGTTTAGGGGCGCCGAACACTGAAGCTTTCTTT	CASSLGAPNTEAFF
TRBV30	-	-	TRBJ2-2	TGTGCCTGTAAAAAAGGCCAGGGCGTTAGGACCGGGGAGCTGTTTTTT	CACKKGQGVRTGELFF
TRBV28	-	TRBD1	TRBJ1-2	TGTGCCAGCACCGCCATAACAGGGGGGTACTATGGCTACACCTTC	CASTAITGGYYGYTF
TRBV6-6	-	-	TRBJ2-2	TGTGCCAGCAGCCCTCTGGGGGCCGGGGAGCTGTTTTTT	CASSPLGAGELFF
TRBV7-8	-	-	TRBJ2-7	TGTGCCAGCGGTCTAACAGGGCCCCCCGCCGAGCAGTACTTC	CASGLTGPPAEQYF
TRBV4-1	once	TRBD1	TRBJ1-2	TGCGCCAGCAGCCAGGGGACAGGGGACTATGGCTACACCTTC	CASSQGTGDYGYTF
TRBV25-1	few	-	TRBJ1-2	TGTGCCAGCAGTGAACCAGAGTATTATGGCTACACCTTC	CASSEPEYYGYTF
TRBV19	-	-	TRBJ1-3	TGTGCCAGTAGTATACACTGGGGAGCCGCCCCTGGAAACACCATATATTTT	CASSIHWGAAPGNTIYF
TRBV7-8	-	TRBD1	TRBJ2-7	TGTGCCAGCAGCTTAGCGCGGGTAGTAGGGACAGGGGGTTACGAGCAGTACTTC	CASSLARVVGTGGYEQYF
TRBV13	-	-	TRBJ2-1	TGTGCCAGCAGCTTACGACGGACTCGGGGCGATGAGCAGTTCTTC	CASSLRRTRGDEQFF
TRBV15	-	-	TRBJ2-3	TGTGCCACCAGCCGCAGACCCCAAGATACGCAGTATTTT	CATSRRPQDTQYF
TRBV19	once	-	TRBJ2-7	TGTGCCAGTAGTATAAGAGGACAAAACTACGAGCAGTACTTC	CASSIRGQNYEQYF
TRBV27	few	-	TRBJ1-1	TGTGCCAGCAGTTTATCGATGAACACTGAAGCTTTCTTT	CASSLSMNTEAFF
TRBV19	-	-	TRBJ1-4	TGTGCCAGTACCCCGTGGGGGACTAATGAAAAACTGTTTTTT	CASTPWGTNEKLFF
TRBV28	-	TRBD2	TRBJ2-1	TGTGCCAGCAGATTTACACTCAACGTACTAGCGGAGTACTACAATGAGCAGTTCTTC	CASRFTLNVLAEYYNEQFF
TRBV28	-	-	TRBJ2-7	TGTGCCAGCAGCCCCTTTGGGGCCTACGAGCAGTACTTC	CASSPFGAYEQYF
TRBV5-1	-	-	TRBJ1-1	TGCGCCAGCGAGGGACTGAACACTGAAGCTTTCTTT	CASEGLNTEAFF
TRBV5-6	-	-	TRBJ1-2	TGTGCCAGCAACCCGAGGGGGGGGAGCGTTGGCTACACCTTC	CASNPRGGSVGYTF
TRBV5-1	-	-	TRBJ2-1	TGCGCCAGCAGCTTGCGGACACCAAACTACAATGAGCAGTTCTTC	CASSLRTPNYNEQFF
TRBV27	-	TRBD2	TRBJ2-7	TGTGCCAGCAGCCCTAGCGGGAGGGCCCTCGAGCAGTACTTC	CASSPSGRALEQYF
TRBV19	few	TRBD1	TRBJ1-1	TGTGCCAGTAACCCGGGAGGGGGCTCTGAAGCTTTCTTT	CASNPGGGSEAFF
TRBV27	few	-	TRBJ2-7	TGTGCCAGCAGTACACAGGGTAACGAGCAGTACTTC	CASSTQGNEQYF
TRBV4-1	-	-	TRBJ2-1	TGCGCCAGCAGCCAAGTGTTCCTAGCACTTCCAGACAATGAGCAGTTCTTC	CASSQVFLALPDNEQFF
TRBV5-1	-	TRBD1	TRBJ2-5	TGCGCCAGCAGTTCCATGGGACAGTTCTCAACAGAGACCCAGTACTTC	CASSSMGQFSTETQYF